This T cell receptor beta chain was sequenced in a study of CD8+CD57+ T cells in acquired aplastic anemia. Study at large: Sorted CD4+ and CD8+ cells yielded about 2.9 ug of DNA on average.

TCR beta VDJ combinations and CDR3 sequences were profiled from genomic DNA. TCRdb re-called the reads through MiXCR, storing one row per CDR3 protein. The top ten clones hold over 7.5% of a sample with around 200,000 distinct CDR3 sequences, approximately 48% of them seen once. Only patients with CD8+CD57+ cell expansion on flow cytometry were chosen for sequencing. No therapy was given to patients before blood sampling. V dropped 5 bases and J dropped 6; count of bases not matched to a gene: 11. The CDR3 consists of 14 residues. Germline loops: CDR1 DFQATT, CDR2 SNEGSKA (reference sequence). J is TRBJ2-7 and V is TRBV20-1, with TRBD1 matching 9 bases. The receptor's source is a human donor with aplastic anemia. Sequencing was performed on sorted CD4+, CD8+, or CD8+CD57+ T cells (not recorded which) from PBMCs. This chain's CDR3 is CSASSDRGGGEQYF. CDR3 nucleotides: TGCAGTGCTTCCTCGGACAGGGGTGGAGGCGAGCAGTACTTC.